This paragraph reports one T cell receptor beta chain. Its cognate antigen is unknown. The protocol was immunoSEQ multiplex PCR, while the TCRdb copy is restricted to in-frame clones and leaves out a portion. The data show a few million clones, approximately 92% seen once. This sample stems from a study of shared clonotypes between healthy human individuals. As for the study in general: Three plates each covered CD4 naive and memory; CD8 naive two, CD8 memory one.

CD45RO-negative, CCR7-positively selected cells formed the naive CD8 fraction, excluding terminally differentiated effector memory CD45RA+ cells. All donors qualified as healthy HIV-negative adults and had experienced no recent acute infections or vaccinations. V was clipped by 4 bases and J by 3 bases; unmatched bases: 10. The CDR3 is 17 amino acids. Germline assignment: CDR1 SGDLS and CDR2 YYNGEE. Overall study results and limits: Naive subsets typically showed greater estimated richness than memory subsets.

The V gene is TRBV9, the J gene TRBJ2-2; 9 nucleotides match TRBD2. Specimen: naive CD8+ T cells from PBMCs. The receptor comes from a man between 18 and 29 years old in good health. Some clones in this sample may be carry-over from other donors' samples. The CDR3 loop is CASSPSRSGGYTGELFF. Here the CDR3 DNA reads TGTGCCAGCAGCCCCTCCCGAAGCGGGGGGTACACCGGGGAGCTGTTTTTT.